These 17 T cell receptor beta chains were sequenced from one sample in a study of T cells expressing NK-cell markers. TCRdb re-called the 5' RACE reads; every CDR3 protein appears as one record, without DNA. This sample contains about 550,000 distinct CDR3 sequences. The source material was blood T cells: a sorted CD56 or NKG2C T cell subset, CD4+ or CD8+ T cells, or bulk PBMC T cells (not recorded which). These receptors came from a young man in good health.

CDR3: CASSPTRAGNTGELFF. The chain is built from TRBV5-1 and TRBJ2-2; TCRdb designates TRBD2, a call that cannot be tested without DNA. The germline CDR1 and CDR2 sequences are SGHRS and YFSETQ. This CDR3 comprises 16 residues.

The CDR3 sequence is CASRKNGVGAAEETQYF. The chain has TRBV3-1 and TRBJ2-5. This CDR3 has 17 amino acids. CDR1 is LGHDT and CDR2 is YNNKEL in the germline V gene (reference sequence).

The genes are TRBV6-1 and TRBJ2-2; the D gene TCRdb calls, TRBD2, cannot be checked with no DNA. Germline CDR1 and CDR2: MNHNS and SASEGT. The CDR3 contains 14 residues. CDR3 loop: CASSQGLAPGELFF.

This chain joins TRBV7-9 and TRBJ1-4. Germline values: CDR1 SEHNR, CDR2 FQNEAQ (reference sequence). This CDR3 region has 14 residues. CDR3 protein: CASSLIGLNEKLFF.

The genes are TRBV20-1 and TRBJ1-1. Germline-derived CDR1 and CDR2 are DFQATT and SNEGSKA (reference sequence). The CDR3 covers 14 residues. The CDR3 protein is CSARPKPVNTEAFF.

This chain joins TRBV6-6 and TRBJ2-7; TCRdb proposes TRBD1, but this gene call is untestable without DNA. The CDR3 runs 13 residues. Germline V CDR1 and CDR2: MNHNY, SVGAGI (reference sequence). The CDR3 reads CASSRDNSYEQYF.

This chain links TRBV27 with TRBJ1-1; TCRdb names TRBD1, which stays unverified in the absence of DNA. The germline V gene encodes CDR1 MNHEY and CDR2 SMNVEV (reference sequence). This CDR3 has 12 residues. The CDR3 loop reads CASRGPYTEAFF.

V gene TRBV6-2 or TRBV6-3 combines with J gene TRBJ1-1; TCRdb names TRBD1, which stays unverified in the absence of DNA. This CDR3 is 16 amino acids long. Germline V CDR1 and CDR2: MNHEY, SVGEGT. The CDR3 reads CASSYPRQGPSAEAFF.

The chain recombines TRBV27 with TRBJ2-1; the D call of TRBD2 rests on TCRdb alone, since no DNA is present to check it. The germline V gene encodes CDR1 MNHEY and CDR2 SMNVEV (reference sequence). The CDR3 covers 13 residues. CDR3: CASGVAGGNEQFF.

The V gene is TRBV5-1, the J gene TRBJ2-1; TCRdb's D call of TRBD2 is untestable without DNA. Germline CDR1 is SGHRS and CDR2 is YFSETQ. The CDR3 is made up of 15 amino acids. CDR3 in amino acids: CASSSLAEAYNEQFF.

The chain has TRBV6-5 and TRBJ1-3. The CDR3 contains 11 residues. Germline lookup yields CDR1 MNHEY and CDR2 SVGAGI. The CDR3 loop is CASSERNTIYF.

This chain links TRBV18 with TRBJ1-1; the TCRdb D gene call, TRBD1, has no DNA to confirm it. CDR1 is KGHSH, CDR2 LQKENI, per germline. The length of the CDR3 is 15 residues. The CDR3 loop is CASSPYGPEGTEAFF.

V and J are TRBV12-3 or TRBV12-4 and TRBJ2-5; with no DNA, the TCRdb D assignment of TRBD2 cannot be verified. This CDR3 region has 14 residues. CDR3 sequence reads: CASSLEGSQETQYF.

The V call is TRBV27, the J call TRBJ1-5; TCRdb's D gene call, TRBD1, goes unchecked for lack of DNA. The CDR3 contains 15 residues. CDR1 is MNHEY, CDR2 SMNVEV, per germline (reference sequence). The CDR3 loop reads CASSLEGQANQPQHF.

The gene calls are TRBV12-3 or TRBV12-4 and TRBJ2-5; TCRdb's D call, TRBD1, is unchecked because there is no DNA. The CDR3 is made up of 15 amino acids. The CDR3 here is CASSIHRGRPETQYF.

The chain employs TRBV6-5 and TRBJ2-1; the TRBD2 assignment by TCRdb is unverifiable without DNA. Germline V CDR1 and CDR2: MNHEY, SVGAGI. This CDR3 region has 16 residues. The CDR3 sequence is CASSYSSGRAWNEQFF.

V gene TRBV15 combines with J gene TRBJ2-5; TCRdb designates TRBD1, a call that cannot be tested without DNA. This CDR3 is built from 18 residues. In germline, CDR1 is LNHNV, CDR2 YYDKDF (reference sequence). The CDR3 loop reads CATSRGLLRGANQETQYF. The full variable domain, completed using reference TRBV15 and TRBJ2-5, is DAMVIQNPRYQVTQFGKPVTLSCSQTLNHNVMYWYQQKSSQAPKLLFHYYDKDFNNEADTPDNFQSRRPNTSFCFLDIRSPGLGDTAMYLCATSRGLLRGANQETQYFGPGTRLLVL.